What follows are 18 T cell receptor beta chains derived from one specimen sequenced in a study of T cell repertoires in cytomegalovirus infection. TCRdb reprocessed the reads with MiXCR, giving one entry per CDR3 protein. This table holds some 920,000 distinct CDR3 sequences, 30% to 40% found once. These receptors' targets are unknown. Specimen: cultured CD8+ T cells from PBMCs, collected from culture after CMV antigen stimulation. The receptor source for this set is a human donor in good health (CMV status not recorded). Some clones in this sample may be carry-over from other donors' samples.

This clonotype showed up just a few times. The chain employs TRBV10-3 and TRBJ1-1; no reliable D call. CDR1 ENHRY and CDR2 SYGVKD come from the germline V gene. The CDR3 length is 14 residues. V was pared by 10 bases and J by 2 bases, with 17 bases between. The CDR3 reads CATLREGFNTEAFF. As DNA, the CDR3 is TGTGCCACTCTACGCGAGGGCTTCAACACTGAAGCTTTCTTT.

In this sample, this clonotype turned up a few times. The gene calls are TRBV6-1 and TRBJ1-5, with D unresolved. Germline lookup yields CDR1 MNHNS and CDR2 SASEGT. V shed 5 bases and J shed 4 bases, with 9 bases lying between them. This CDR3 comprises 13 residues. The CDR3 is CASSSNMNQPQHF. In nucleotides, the CDR3 is TGTGCCAGCAGTTCCAACATGAATCAGCCCCAGCATTTT.

This clonotype was seen more than once but under ten times. This sequence joins TRBV6-1 and TRBJ1-2; D might be TRBD1 (6 bases). Trimming left V 7 bases short and J 4 bases short, with 19 bases between. Germline CDR1 reads MNHNS; CDR2 reads SASEGT. The CDR3 consists of 15 residues. This CDR3 reads CASTGTPEVLYGYTF. The CDR3 nucleotides are TGTGCCAGCACTGGGACACCCGAGGTACTCTATGGCTACACCTTC.

A word on this clonotype: This may come from a read error, since a much larger clone is one base off. This CDR3 reads CASSPPGSRVGNTVYF. In DNA, the CDR3 is TGTGCCAGCTCACCACCGGGATCCAGGGTCGGAAACACCGTATATTTT. The chain links TRBV18 to TRBJ1-3, with TRBD1 as a possible D gene (5 bases). Germline CDR1 is KGHSH and CDR2 is LQKENI. This CDR3 has 16 residues.

Only a few counts were recorded for this clonotype. This chain uses TRBV7-9 with TRBJ1-1; 7 bases fit TRBD1. The length of the CDR3 is 13 residues. The V segment lost 7 bases and the J segment 8 bases; nucleotides outside the gene matches: 10. CDR1 SEHNR and CDR2 FQNEAQ come from the germline V gene (reference sequence). CDR3 coding DNA: TGTGCCAGCACCCGTCCGGGACAGCTAGAAGCTTTCTTT. This codes for CASTRPGQLEAFF.

This clonotype was counted ten times or more. The chain is built from TRBV7-8 and TRBJ2-7; 8 bases align to TRBD2. The CDR3 has 18 amino acids. The junction had 15 bases not matched to a gene; V was cut back by 0 bases and J by 5 bases. CDR1 is SGHVS and CDR2 is FQNEAQ in the germline V gene. CDR3 amino acids: CASSLAASGLLSGNEQYF. Written as DNA, the CDR3 is TGTGCCAGCAGCTTAGCGGCTAGCGGGCTCCTCTCGGGCAACGAGCAGTACTTC. The variable domain in full, completed from reference TRBV7-8 and TRBJ2-7, reads GAGVSQSPRYKVAKRGQDVALRCDPISGHVSLFWYQQALGQGPEFLTYFQNEAQLDKSGLPSDRFFAERPEGSVSTLKIQRTQQEDSAVYLCASSLAASGLLSGNEQYFGPGTRLTVT.

Only a few counts were recorded for this clonotype. V and J are TRBV5-5 and TRBJ2-4; 7 positions agree with TRBD1. Trimming removed 4 bases from V and 1 base from J; junction bases left unmatched: 8. There are 16 residues in the CDR3. Germline lookup yields CDR1 SGHKS and CDR2 YYEKEE (reference sequence). The CDR3 bases are TGTGCCAGCAGCGGAGACAGGGAGTTTGCCAAAAACATTCAGTACTTC. Protein sequence: CASSGDREFAKNIQYF.

A remark on this clonotype: Relative to the germline gene, one junction end is altered; a read error may explain this. The chain is built from TRBV5-1 and TRBJ2-3; TRBD1 agrees at 8 bases. The CDR3 extends over 16 amino acids. Germline V gene sequence: CDR1 SGHRS, CDR2 YFSETQ. CDR3 DNA: TGCGCCAGCAGTGATCAGGGGGCAATTAAAGCAGATACACAGTATTTT. It yields the protein CASSDQGAIKADTQYF.

The chain links TRBV6-6 to TRBJ2-5; D is ambiguous. This CDR3 has 15 residues. V was trimmed by 6 bases and J by 0 bases, leaving 14 bases between them. Germline loops: CDR1 MNHNY, CDR2 SVGAGI (reference sequence). CDR3: CASSLPADDQETQYF. CDR3 coding DNA: TGTGCCAGCAGCCTTCCGGCCGATGACCAAGAGACCCAGTACTTC.

This clonotype has just a few counts. The V call is TRBV27, the J call TRBJ1-1, with D uncertain. Trimming left V 3 bases short and J 8 bases short, with 16 bases between. This CDR3 has 14 residues. From germline, CDR1 is MNHEY and CDR2 SMNVEV (reference sequence). CDR3 DNA sequence: TGTGCCAGCAGTTTGACCCCGTCTCCCTTAGAAGCTTTCTTT. Its protein is CASSLTPSPLEAFF.

This clonotype was seen a single time. V gene TRBV20-1 combines with J gene TRBJ2-1; no clear D gene. Trimming shortened V by 1 base and J by 2 bases, and 9 bases separated the two germline ends. CDR1 is DFQATT, CDR2 SNEGSKA, per germline (reference sequence). CDR3 length equals 14 residues. The chain's CDR3 is CSARVARTYNEQFF. CDR3 DNA: TGCAGTGCTAGAGTGGCCAGGACCTACAATGAGCAGTTCTTC.

This clonotype was observed a handful of times. This chain joins TRBV12-3 or TRBV12-4 and TRBJ1-2, with no clear D. The V end lost 3 bases, the J end lost 4 bases, and 15 bases lay between the germline ends. The length of the CDR3 is 15 residues. The CDR3 DNA follows: TGTGCCAGCAGTTTCTCCGGAACAATAATCTATGGCTACACCTTC. Its protein is CASSFSGTIIYGYTF.

This clonotype was detected a few times. The chain has TRBV19 and TRBJ2-2; 11 bases match TRBD1. The junction had 8 bases not matched to a gene; V was cut back by 3 bases and J by 5 bases. Germline V gives CDR1 LNHDA, CDR2 SQIVND (reference sequence). This CDR3 has 17 residues. The CDR3 spells CASSIPDRGQGTGELFF. CDR3 bases: TGTGCCAGTAGTATCCCGGACAGGGGGCAAGGGACCGGGGAGCTGTTTTTT.

The genes are TRBV5-6 and TRBJ2-1, with D unclear. Per germline, CDR1 SGHDT and CDR2 YYEEEE. There are 15 residues in the CDR3. Trimming pared 0 bases from V and 4 bases from J, leaving 11 bases between. This chain's CDR3 is CASSLEGWAYNEQFF. CDR3 nucleotide sequence: TGTGCCAGCAGCTTGGAAGGATGGGCGTACAATGAGCAGTTCTTC.

CDR3 nucleotide sequence: TGTGCCAGCAGCGTAGCAGGGCAGGGACGTCCCTTGGGAGACACCATATATTTT. It codes for CASSVAGQGRPLGDTIYF. This chain uses TRBV9 with TRBJ1-3; TRBD1 is a possible D gene (5 bases). V was pared by 0 bases and J by 8 bases, with 24 bases between. Germline lookup yields CDR1 SGDLS and CDR2 YYNGEE. The CDR3 totals 18 residues. The full variable domain, rest sourced from reference TRBV9 and TRBJ1-3, is DSGVTQTPKHLITATGQRVTLRCSPRSGDLSVYWYQQSLDQGLQFLIQYYNGEERAKGNILERFSAQQFPDLHSELNLSSLELGDSALYFCASSVAGQGRPLGDTIYFGEGSWLTVV.

Of note for this clonotype: This could be a read error, since a much larger clone is one nucleotide away. The chain employs TRBV7-6 and TRBJ2-7, with D possibly TRBD2 on 5 matching bases. Germline V lookup: CDR1 SGHVS, CDR2 FNYEAQ. The CDR3 has 14 amino acids. The CDR3 reads CASSSPGGSYKQYF. Here the CDR3 DNA reads TGTGCCAGCAGCTCCCCGGGCGGGTCCTACAAGCAGTACTTC. The full variable domain, rest sourced from reference TRBV7-6 and TRBJ2-7, is GAGVSQSPRYKVTKRGQDVALRCDPISGHVSLYWYRQALGQGPEFLTYFNYEAQQDKSGLPNDRFSAERPEGSISTLTIQRTEQRDSAMYRCASSSPGGSYKQYFGPGTRLTVT.

Many counts were recorded for this clonotype. The chain joins TRBV27 to TRBJ1-2, with D possibly being TRBD1 (6 bases). Germline loops: CDR1 MNHEY, CDR2 SMNVEV (reference sequence). This CDR3 contains 13 residues. Trimming took 6 bases from V and 4 from J, leaving 12 bases between them. The CDR3 DNA is TGTGCCAGCAGCCCCAGACAGGCCTATGGCTACACCTTC. Encoded protein: CASSPRQAYGYTF.

The sample holds many counts of this clonotype. The rearrangement links TRBV7-9 to TRBJ2-5, with D possibly TRBD2 on 5 matching bases. The germline V gene has CDR1 SEHNR and CDR2 FQNEAQ (reference sequence). This CDR3 spans 13 amino acids. V lost 5 bases and J lost 4, with 11 bases in between. CDR3 nucleotides: TGTGCCAGCAGCGTCGATGCGGGAGAGACCCAGTACTTC. Translated: CASSVDAGETQYF.